This entry is about one T cell receptor beta chain. Because the CDR3's place on the DNA is in doubt, the DNA is left out and the CDR3 is given as listed by TCRdb. The second PCR ran about 6 to 11 cycles with a sample-barcoded 5' primer and J-beta primers. Using its own MiXCR run on the 5' RACE reads, TCRdb lists one record per CDR3 protein. The sample yields more than 1,400,000 distinct CDR3 sequences, around 42% seen once. The data derive from a study of blood T cells in healthy people across ages. This sequence was found in a woman aged 18-29 years in good health. Material for sequencing was blood.

The CDR3 loop is CSVAQGAASTEVFF. The rearrangement joins TRBV20-1 to TRBJ1-1; the D call in the table, TRBD1, was not verified against the DNA. Germline values: CDR1 DFQATT, CDR2 SNEGSKA (reference sequence). Both ends counted, the CDR3 spans 14 residues.